The following is a T cell receptor beta chain sequence with its context. This CDR3 is built from 16 residues. From germline, CDR1 is LGHNA and CDR2 YSLEER. Deletions cut 0 bases from V and 5 bases from J, with 16 bases between. The entry originates in a study of cytomegalovirus exposure and HLA in healthy donors. Researchers ran the PCR with 60 Vbeta and 13 Jbeta primers. This table comes from immunoSEQ multiplex PCR, and its TCRdb copy is limited to in-frame clones, with some not included. The sample includes 35,000 to 40,000 clones, approximately 71% of them seen just once. The receptor was derived from a man in his fifties or sixties in good health and CMV-seropositive. The sample taken for sequencing was PBMCs. The chain has TRBV4-3 and TRBJ1-2; no clear D. Here the CDR3 reads CASSQDRIGGSYGYTF. The CDR3 DNA reads TGCGCCAGCAGCCAAGATCGTATTGGAGGGTCGTATGGCTACACCTTC.